This is a list of T cell receptor beta chains from one sample in a study of blood T cell repertoires in COVID-19. Profiled with immunoSEQ multiplex PCR; TCRdb holds only in-frame clones, not every one. Counted here are a few hundred thousand clones, 70% to 90% occurring once; the ten biggest clones make up about 2%. The specimen sequenced was PBMCs or T cells enriched from blood (not recorded which). The receptors come from a man aged 25-45 years who had recovered from COVID-19. Both conserved end residues are part of each CDR3. The D gene is left open where the match is weak. Only some rows state a clone size, as once, few, many or a class for expanded clones.

abundance,d_gene,v_gene,j_gene,CDR3aa,CDR3nt
.,.,TRBV29-1,TRBJ1-2,CSVGGTLNYGYTF,TGCAGCGTTGGAGGCACCCTTAACTATGGCTACACCTTC
.,TRBD1,TRBV6-5,TRBJ2-1,CASAPGQGWRNEQFF,TGTGCCAGCGCACCGGGACAGGGGTGGCGCAATGAGCAGTTCTTC
.,.,TRBV3-1/TRBV3-2,TRBJ2-7,CASSQDSGNILGEQYF,TGTGCCAGCAGCCAAGATTCCGGGAATATTTTAGGCGAGCAGTACTTC
.,TRBD2,TRBV4-2,TRBJ2-5,CASSQDGLAIQETQYF,TGTGCCAGCAGCCAAGACGGACTAGCGATTCAAGAGACCCAGTACTTC
.,.,TRBV9,TRBJ2-1,CASSDLDSYNEQFF,TGTGCCAGCAGCGATTTGGACAGCTACAATGAGCAGTTCTTC
.,.,TRBV9,TRBJ2-3,CASSFRQSEDTQYF,TGTGCCAGCAGCTTCCGACAGTCGGAGGATACGCAGTATTTT
.,TRBD1,TRBV5-1,TRBJ1-1,CASSSWTGASTEAFF,TGCGCCAGCAGCTCTTGGACAGGGGCGTCCACTGAAGCTTTCTTT
.,.,TRBV11-2,TRBJ1-1,CASSDGTEAFF,TGTGCCAGCAGCGATGGGACAGAAGCTTTCTTT
.,.,TRBV3-1/TRBV3-2,TRBJ2-5,CASSPTGGLRETQYF,TGTGCCAGCAGCCCGACGGGGGGCCTAAGGGAGACCCAGTACTTC
.,.,TRBV7-2,TRBJ1-1,CASSLSGNTEAFF,TGTGCCAGCAGCTTATCGGGAAACACTGAAGCTTTCTTT
once,TRBD2,TRBV13,TRBJ2-1,CASSSGLAGAEQFF,TGTGCCAGCAGCTCGGGACTAGCGGGGGCTGAGCAGTTCTTC
.,.,TRBV3-1/TRBV3-2,TRBJ2-2,CASSQGSEAGELFF,TGTGCCAGCAGCCAAGGCTCTGAGGCAGGGGAGCTGTTTTTT
.,TRBD1,TRBV7-9,TRBJ2-7,CASSLDRGRDEQYF,TGTGCCAGCAGCTTAGACAGGGGGCGAGACGAGCAGTACTTC
once,TRBD1,TRBV12-3/TRBV12-4,TRBJ1-1,CASSSRTGPAFF,TGTGCCAGCAGTTCCAGGACAGGCCCGGCTTTCTTT
.,.,TRBV6-5,TRBJ2-7,CASSLTVGPYEQYF,TGTGCCAGCAGTCTTACGGTCGGTCCCTACGAGCAGTACTTC
.,.,TRBV7-6,TRBJ2-7,CASSLAAGVYEQYF,TGTGCCAGCAGCTTAGCCGCAGGGGTCTACGAGCAGTACTTC
.,TRBD2,TRBV11-2,TRBJ2-5,CASSLDREGETQYF,TGTGCCAGCAGCTTAGACAGGGAGGGGGAGACCCAGTACTTC
.,.,TRBV7-9,TRBJ1-6,CASVNGSPLHF,TGTGCCAGCGTCAACGGTTCACCCCTCCACTTT
.,.,TRBV27,TRBJ2-1,CASSLGRLNEQFF,TGTGCCAGCAGTTTGGGCAGGCTCAATGAGCAGTTCTTC
.,TRBD2,TRBV5-4,TRBJ2-7,CASRPGTSGGPHHEQYF,TGTGCCAGCAGACCAGGGACTAGCGGGGGGCCTCATCACGAGCAGTACTTC
once,TRBD2,TRBV5-1,TRBJ2-4,CASSPGLAGGPRTKNIQYF,TGCGCCAGCAGCCCGGGACTAGCGGGGGGGCCACGGACCAAAAACATTCAGTACTTC
.,.,TRBV2,TRBJ1-1,CATLPDNRPEAFF,TGTGCCACACTCCCGGATAACAGGCCTGAAGCTTTCTTT
.,.,TRBV12-3/TRBV12-4,TRBJ1-5,CASRRGGNQPQHF,TGTGCCAGCCGCAGGGGAGGCAATCAGCCCCAGCATTTT
.,.,TRBV9,TRBJ1-3,CASSPQDSYSGNTIYF,TGTGCCAGCAGCCCCCAGGACAGCTACTCTGGAAACACCATATATTTT
.,TRBD1,TRBV5-1,TRBJ2-7,CASSFGQGAREQYF,TGCGCCAGCAGTTTTGGGCAGGGGGCTCGCGAGCAGTACTTC
.,TRBD1,TRBV2,TRBJ1-2,CASLFGTGGADGYTF,TGTGCCAGCCTCTTCGGTACAGGGGGCGCCGATGGCTACACCTTC